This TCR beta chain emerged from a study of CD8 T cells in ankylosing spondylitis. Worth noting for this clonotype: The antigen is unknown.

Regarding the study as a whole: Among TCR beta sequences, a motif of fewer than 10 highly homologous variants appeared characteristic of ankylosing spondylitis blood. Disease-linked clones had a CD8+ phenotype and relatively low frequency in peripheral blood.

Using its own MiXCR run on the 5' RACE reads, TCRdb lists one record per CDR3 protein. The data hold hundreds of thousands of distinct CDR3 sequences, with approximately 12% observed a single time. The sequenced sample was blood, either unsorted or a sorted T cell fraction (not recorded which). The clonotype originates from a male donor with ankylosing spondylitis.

The CDR3 sequence: CASSVQQGGKETQYF. DNA for the CDR3: TGTGCCAGCAGCGTCCAACAGGGCGGCAAAGAGACCCAGTACTTC. The rearrangement links TRBV9 to TRBJ2-5; maybe TRBD1 (6 bases). The CDR3 is made up of 15 amino acids. Germline V gene sequence: CDR1 SGDLS, CDR2 YYNGEE. V lost 2 bases and J 3 bases, leaving 14 bases between the germline ends.